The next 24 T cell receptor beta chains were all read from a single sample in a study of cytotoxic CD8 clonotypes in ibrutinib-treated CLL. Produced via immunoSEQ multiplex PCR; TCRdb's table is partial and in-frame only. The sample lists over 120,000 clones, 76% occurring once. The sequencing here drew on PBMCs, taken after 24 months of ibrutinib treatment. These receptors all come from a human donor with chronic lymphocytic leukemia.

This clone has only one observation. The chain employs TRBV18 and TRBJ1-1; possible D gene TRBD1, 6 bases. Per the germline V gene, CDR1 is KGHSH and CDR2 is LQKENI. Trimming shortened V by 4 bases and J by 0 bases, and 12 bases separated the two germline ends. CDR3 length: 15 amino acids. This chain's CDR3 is CASSLRDTMNTEAFF. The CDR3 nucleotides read TGTGCCAGCTCACTAAGGGACACCATGAACACTGAAGCTTTCTTT.

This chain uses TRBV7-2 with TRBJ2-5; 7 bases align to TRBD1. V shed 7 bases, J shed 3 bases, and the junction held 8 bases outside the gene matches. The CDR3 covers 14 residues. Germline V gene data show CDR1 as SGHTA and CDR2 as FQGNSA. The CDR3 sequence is CASTLGGTEETQYF. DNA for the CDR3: TGTGCCAGCACCCTAGGGGGCACCGAAGAGACCCAGTACTTC.

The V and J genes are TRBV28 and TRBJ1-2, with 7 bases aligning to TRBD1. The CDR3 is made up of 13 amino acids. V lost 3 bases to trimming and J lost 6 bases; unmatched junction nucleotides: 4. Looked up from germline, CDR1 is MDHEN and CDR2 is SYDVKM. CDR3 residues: CASSFGRGHGYTF. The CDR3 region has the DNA TGTGCCAGCAGTTTTGGGAGGGGGCATGGCTACACCTTC.

The CDR3 nucleotides read TGTGCCCCACGCTACGAGCAGTACTTC. This translates into CAPRYEQYF. The V gene is TRBV6-4, the J gene TRBJ2-7; no reliable D call. Germline values: CDR1 MRHNA, CDR2 SNTAGT. Deletions cut 11 bases from V and 3 bases from J, with 5 bases between. This CDR3 comprises 9 residues.

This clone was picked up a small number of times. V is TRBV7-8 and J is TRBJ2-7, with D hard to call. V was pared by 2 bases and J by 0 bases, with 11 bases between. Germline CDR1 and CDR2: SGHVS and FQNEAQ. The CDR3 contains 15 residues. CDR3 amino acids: CASSLLDGLSYEQYF. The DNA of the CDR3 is TGTGCCAGCAGCTTACTGGACGGCCTCTCCTACGAGCAGTACTTC.

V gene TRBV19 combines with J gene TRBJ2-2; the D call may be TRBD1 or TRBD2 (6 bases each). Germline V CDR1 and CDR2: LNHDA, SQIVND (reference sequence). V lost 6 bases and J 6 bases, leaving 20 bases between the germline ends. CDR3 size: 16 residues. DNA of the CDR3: TGTGCCAGTAGCCCCGGTGGGGGGCGCACCTCCGGGGAGCTGTTTTTT. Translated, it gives CASSPGGGRTSGELFF.

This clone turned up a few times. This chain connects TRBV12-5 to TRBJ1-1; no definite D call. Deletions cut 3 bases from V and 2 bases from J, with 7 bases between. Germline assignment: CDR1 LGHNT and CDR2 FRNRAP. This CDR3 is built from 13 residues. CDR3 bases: TGTGCTAGTGGTTTAGCCTCAAACACTGAAGCTTTCTTT. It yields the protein CASGLASNTEAFF.

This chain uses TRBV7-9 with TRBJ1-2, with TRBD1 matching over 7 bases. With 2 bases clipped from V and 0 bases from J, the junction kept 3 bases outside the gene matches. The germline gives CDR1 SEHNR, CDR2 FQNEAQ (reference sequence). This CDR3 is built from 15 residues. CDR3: CASSLRGQPNYGYTF. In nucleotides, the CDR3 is TGTGCCAGCAGCTTAAGGGGACAGCCTAACTATGGCTACACCTTC. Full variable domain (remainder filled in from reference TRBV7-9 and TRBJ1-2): DTGVSQNPRHKITKRGQNVTFRCDPISEHNRLYWYRQTLGQGPEFLTYFQNEAQLEKSRLLSDRFSAERPKGSFSTLEIQRTEQGDSAMYLCASSLRGQPNYGYTFGSGTRLTVV.

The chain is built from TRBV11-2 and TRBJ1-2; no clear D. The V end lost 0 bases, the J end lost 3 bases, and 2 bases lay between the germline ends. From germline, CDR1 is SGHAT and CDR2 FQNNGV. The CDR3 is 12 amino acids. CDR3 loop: CASSLEDYGYTF. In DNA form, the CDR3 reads TGTGCCAGCAGCTTAGAGGACTATGGCTACACCTTC.

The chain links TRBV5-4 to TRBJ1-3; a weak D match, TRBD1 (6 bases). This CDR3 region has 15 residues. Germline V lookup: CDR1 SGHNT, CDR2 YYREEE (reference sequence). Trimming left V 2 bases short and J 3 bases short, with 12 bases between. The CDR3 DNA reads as TGTGCCAGCAGCTTTTGGGGGGCAGGTGGAAACACCATATATTTT. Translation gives CASSFWGAGGNTIYF.

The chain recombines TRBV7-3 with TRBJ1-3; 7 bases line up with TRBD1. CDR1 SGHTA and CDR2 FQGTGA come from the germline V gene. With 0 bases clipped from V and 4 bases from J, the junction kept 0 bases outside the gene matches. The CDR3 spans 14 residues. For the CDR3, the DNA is TGTGCCAGCAGCTTAACGACAGGGGGAAACACCATATATTTT. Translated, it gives CASSLTTGGNTIYF.

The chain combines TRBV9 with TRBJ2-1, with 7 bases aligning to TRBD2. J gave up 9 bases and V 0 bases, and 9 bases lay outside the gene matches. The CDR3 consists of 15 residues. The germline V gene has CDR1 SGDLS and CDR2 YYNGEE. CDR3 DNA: TGTGCCAGCAGCGTAGGCGGGGACGGGGAGGGTGAGCAGTTCTTC. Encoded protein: CASSVGGDGEGEQFF.

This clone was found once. The CDR3 region has the DNA TGTGCCAGCAGCCAAGCTGGTGCGGGATGGGGCACAGATACGCAGTATTTT. Translating gives CASSQAGAGWGTDTQYF. The chain employs TRBV14 and TRBJ2-3; D is possibly TRBD2 (6 bases). V was shortened by 1 base and J by 1 base, with 15 bases between the two germline ends. The CDR3 sequence is 17 residues long. Germline CDR1 is SGHDN and CDR2 is FVKESK.

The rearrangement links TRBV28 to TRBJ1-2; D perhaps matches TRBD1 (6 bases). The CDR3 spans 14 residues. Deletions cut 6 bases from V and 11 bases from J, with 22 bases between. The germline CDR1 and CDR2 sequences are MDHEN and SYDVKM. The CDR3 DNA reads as TGTGCCAGCAGCCTCGCCGACAGGAAATGGCGATACACCTTC. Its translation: CASSLADRKWRYTF.

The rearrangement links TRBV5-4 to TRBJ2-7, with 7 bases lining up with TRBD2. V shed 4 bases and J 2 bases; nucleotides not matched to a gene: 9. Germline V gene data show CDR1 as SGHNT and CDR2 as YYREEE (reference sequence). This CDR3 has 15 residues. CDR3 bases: TGTGCCAGCAGCCTGGGGGGGAGGCAGCCCTACGAGCAGTACTTC. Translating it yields CASSLGGRQPYEQYF.

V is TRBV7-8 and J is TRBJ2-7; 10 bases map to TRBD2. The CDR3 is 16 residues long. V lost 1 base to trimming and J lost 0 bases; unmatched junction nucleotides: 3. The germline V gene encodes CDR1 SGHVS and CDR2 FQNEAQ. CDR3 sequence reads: CASSLGLAGDSYEQYF. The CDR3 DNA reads TGTGCCAGCAGCTTAGGGCTAGCGGGGGACTCCTACGAGCAGTACTTC.

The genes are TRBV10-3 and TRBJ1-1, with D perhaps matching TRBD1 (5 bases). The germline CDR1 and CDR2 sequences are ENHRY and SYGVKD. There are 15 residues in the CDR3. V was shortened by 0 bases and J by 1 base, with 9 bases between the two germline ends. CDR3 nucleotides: TGTGCCATCAGTGAGTCCCGACAGAAGAACACTGAAGCTTTCTTT. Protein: CAISESRQKNTEAFF.

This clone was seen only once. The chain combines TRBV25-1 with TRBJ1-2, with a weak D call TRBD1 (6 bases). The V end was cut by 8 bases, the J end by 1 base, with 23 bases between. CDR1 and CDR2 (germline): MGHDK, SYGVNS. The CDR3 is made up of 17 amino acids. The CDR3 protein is CASSSRGGAKGNYGYTF. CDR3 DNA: TGTGCCAGCTCTTCCCGGGGGGGGGCCAAGGGTAACTATGGCTACACCTTC.

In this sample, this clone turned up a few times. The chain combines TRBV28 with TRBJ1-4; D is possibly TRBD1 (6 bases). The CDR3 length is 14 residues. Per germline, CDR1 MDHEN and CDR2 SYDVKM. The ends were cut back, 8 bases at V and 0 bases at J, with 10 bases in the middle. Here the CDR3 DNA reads TGTGCCAGCGAAGGGGGGACAACTAATGAAAAACTGTTTTTT. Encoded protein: CASEGGTTNEKLFF.

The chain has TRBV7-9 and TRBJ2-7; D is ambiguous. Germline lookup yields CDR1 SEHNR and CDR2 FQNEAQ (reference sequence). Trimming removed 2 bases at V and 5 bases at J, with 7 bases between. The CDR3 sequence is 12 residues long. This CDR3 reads CASSLTWDEQYF. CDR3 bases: TGTGCCAGCAGCTTAACTTGGGACGAGCAGTACTTC.

The CDR3 DNA is TGTGCCAGCAGTGAAGGGGCGGCCAACTCTGGAAACACCATATATTTT. Amino acids: CASSEGAANSGNTIYF. The chain combines TRBV2 with TRBJ1-3; D gene unclear. Trimming stripped 1 base from V and 0 bases from J, with 10 bases between. CDR1 is SNHLY and CDR2 is FYNNEI in the germline V gene. The CDR3 consists of 16 residues.

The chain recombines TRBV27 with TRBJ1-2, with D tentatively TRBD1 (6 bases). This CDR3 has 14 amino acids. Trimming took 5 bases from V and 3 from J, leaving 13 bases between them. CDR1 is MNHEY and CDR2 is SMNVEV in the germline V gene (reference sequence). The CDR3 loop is CASSATGTDYGYTF. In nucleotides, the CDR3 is TGTGCCAGCAGTGCTACAGGGACGGACTATGGCTACACCTTC.

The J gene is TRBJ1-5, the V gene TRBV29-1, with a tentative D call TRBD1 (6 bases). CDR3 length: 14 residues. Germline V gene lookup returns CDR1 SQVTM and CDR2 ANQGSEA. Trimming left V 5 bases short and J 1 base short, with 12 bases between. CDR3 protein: CSVLVGASNQPQHF. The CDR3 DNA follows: TGCAGCGTTTTAGTGGGGGCAAGCAATCAGCCCCAGCATTTT.

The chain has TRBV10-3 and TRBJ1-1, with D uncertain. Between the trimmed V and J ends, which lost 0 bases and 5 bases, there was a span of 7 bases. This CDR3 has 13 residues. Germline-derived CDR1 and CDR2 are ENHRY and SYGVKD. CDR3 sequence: CAISESGWTEAFF. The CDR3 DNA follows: TGTGCCATCAGTGAGTCGGGATGGACTGAAGCTTTCTTT.